This entry concerns a single T cell receptor (beta chain). The data were obtained in a study of T cell responses to AZD1222 COVID-19 vaccine. Repertoires were generated with immunoSEQ multiplex PCR, while TCRdb's copy carries only in-frame clones and drops some. The data contain about 97,000 clones, about 88% of them singletons. The V segment lost 3 bases and the J segment 3 bases; nucleotides outside the gene matches: 3. This CDR3 region has 15 residues. The germline CDR1 and CDR2 sequences are SGHKS and YYEKEE (reference sequence). The source was peripheral blood, collected on day 0 of AZD1222 vaccination. This TCR came from an adult in good health. The V call is TRBV5-5, the J call TRBJ2-6; TRBD1 matches at 7 bases. CDR3 sequence: CASSSQGVGANVLTF. The DNA for the CDR3 is TGTGCCAGCAGCTCCCAGGGGGTTGGGGCCAACGTCCTGACTTTC.